What follows describes a single T cell receptor beta chain. Antigen unknown. The sample is drawn from a study of T cell responses to AZD1222 COVID-19 vaccine. General study findings and limits: In a largely white British group with more females than males, clonal diversity was possibly underestimated. Repertoire sampling was restricted to post-peak T cell response timepoints. Spike-specific TCR breadth and depth went up after people got two AZD1222 doses.

Libraries were prepared by immunoSEQ multiplex PCR; TCRdb keeps only in-frame clonotypes and omits some of them. The sample has about 150,000 clones, 75% to 90% seen once. CDR1 and CDR2 from the germline V gene are MNHNS and SASEGT. The V end lost 0 bases, the J end lost 1 base, and 10 bases lay between the germline ends. CDR3 size: 16 residues. J is TRBJ2-4 and V is TRBV6-1; the D gene is possibly TRBD2 (7 bases). The sequencing used peripheral blood, collected on day 0 of AZD1222 vaccination. This clonotype originated in an adult in good health. As DNA, the CDR3 is TGTGCCAGCAGTGAAGCGGGGGGGCCTGCCAAAAACATTCAGTACTTC. This sequence encodes CASSEAGGPAKNIQYF.